Below, one T cell receptor beta chain is given with its context. These data come from a study of blood T cell repertoires in COVID-19. Using immunoSEQ multiplex PCR, the repertoire was profiled, and TCRdb retains in-frame clones only, with some absent. This table holds about 23,000 clones, 88% found once. Germline CDR1 and CDR2: SGHTA and FQGNSA. With 10 bases clipped from V and 8 bases from J, the junction kept 13 bases outside the gene matches. The CDR3 consists of 14 residues. The TCR sequence derives from a man between 65 and 85 years old in a cohort sampled during active COVID-19. This chain connects TRBV7-2 to TRBJ1-4, with 7 bases aligning to TRBD1. Sequencing used peripheral blood. CDR3 sequence reads: CATARDRVNEKLFF. The CDR3, as DNA: TGTGCCACCGCTCGCGACAGGGTGAACGAAAAACTGTTTTTT.